This note documents a single T cell receptor beta chain sequence. Its antigen is still unknown. The ends were cut back, 6 bases at V and 7 bases at J, with 10 bases in the middle. The germline gives CDR1 SNHLY, CDR2 FYNNEI. The CDR3 has 12 amino acids. Within the ViraFEST assay, antigen-specific CD4+ T cells underwent expansion with viral peptide pools prior to sequencing. Following culture for approximately 11 days, CD4+ T cells were isolated. Their SARS-CoV-2 infection, verified by PCR, occurred between March and December 2020. The data stem from a study of vaccination effects on CD4 cells after COVID-19. Whole-study findings and limits: The study, lacking early post-infection timepoints, had few convalescent patients.

Profiling relied on immunoSEQ multiplex PCR, and the TCRdb table lists in-frame clones only, not all of them. The sample carries 35,000 to 45,000 clones, approximately 70% recorded once. The V gene is TRBV2, the J gene TRBJ1-5, with D possibly TRBD1 on 5 matching bases. This TCR was recovered from a human donor who had a prior SARS-CoV-2 infection. The sample was CD4+ T cells from PBMCs cultured with a peptide pool, taken before COVID-19 vaccination. The CDR3 reads CASSDRSQPQHF. The CDR3 region has the DNA TGTGCCAGCAGCGACAGATCACAGCCCCAGCATTTT.